The 19 T cell receptor beta chains in this list originate from one sample, sequenced in a study of cytomegalovirus exposure and HLA in healthy donors. The data were produced by immunoSEQ multiplex PCR, yet TCRdb's version contains in-frame clones alone and is incomplete. The table records fewer than 120,000 clones, 88% of them present only once. Sample: PBMCs. These receptors originate from a woman in her 30s in good health and CMV-seropositive.

The V and J genes are TRBV7-2 and TRBJ1-2, with TRBD1 as a possible D gene (6 bases). The V end lost 6 bases, the J end lost 3 bases, and 11 bases lay between the germline ends. The CDR3 loop spans 13 amino acids. The germline V gene encodes CDR1 SGHTA and CDR2 FQGNSA. CDR3 DNA sequence: TGTGCCAGCAGTCCGGACAGATACTATGGCTACACCTTC. It codes for CASSPDRYYGYTF.

The V call is TRBV9, the J call TRBJ1-2, with D unclear. Germline CDR1 SGDLS, CDR2 YYNGEE. Trimming removed 3 bases from V and 8 bases from J, with 11 bases in between. The CDR3 has 12 residues. The CDR3 DNA is TGTGCCAGCAGCGGAAACTTTCTAGGCTACACCTTC. As protein: CASSGNFLGYTF.

The chain couples TRBV6-5 to TRBJ2-7, with TRBD2 identical over 9 bases. Trimming at V came to 5 bases and at J to 5 bases, leaving 7 bases not matched to a gene. The CDR3 consists of 14 residues. Germline assignment: CDR1 MNHEY and CDR2 SVGAGI. CDR3 loop: CASSARGGLDEQYF. In nucleotides, the CDR3 is TGTGCCAGCAGTGCGCGGGGGGGCCTCGACGAGCAGTACTTC.

The CDR3 DNA is TGTGCCAGCAGCCCCCTTGAGGGGAGGTATGGAAAACTGTTTTTT. Translated, it gives CASSPLEGRYGKLFF. The V and J genes are TRBV7-9 and TRBJ1-4; possibly TRBD1 for D (5 bases). The V end lost 5 bases, the J end lost 10 bases, and 20 bases lay between the germline ends. The CDR3 is made up of 15 amino acids. CDR1 is SEHNR and CDR2 is FQNEAQ in the germline V gene (reference sequence).

The rearrangement joins TRBV29-1 to TRBJ2-7, with D maybe TRBD2 (5 bases). This CDR3 comprises 13 residues. Trimming stripped 6 bases from V and 3 bases from J, with 15 bases between. Germline V lookup: CDR1 SQVTM, CDR2 ANQGSEA. The CDR3 DNA follows: TGCAGCGTCGCGACCCTCGAGGGCTACGAGCAGTACTTC. Translating it yields CSVATLEGYEQYF.

CDR3 sequence (DNA): TGTGCCAGCAGCCCCGACAGGGGAGGAGATACGCAGTATTTT. Translation: CASSPDRGGDTQYF. This chain links TRBV6-1 with TRBJ2-3, with 8 nucleotides matching TRBD1. Germline loops: CDR1 MNHNS, CDR2 SASEGT. The CDR3 has 14 amino acids. V gave up 6 bases and J gave up 5 bases; unmatched junction bases: 7.

The V and J genes are TRBV30 and TRBJ1-1; no clear D. Germline CDR1 GTSNPN, CDR2 SVGIG (reference sequence). The V gene lost 2 bases and the J gene lost 1 base, with 8 bases spanning the gap. This CDR3 region has 13 residues. This CDR3 reads CAWSPQKNTEAFF. CDR3 in DNA: TGTGCCTGGAGTCCCCAGAAGAACACTGAAGCTTTCTTT. The complete variable domain, with remaining parts taken from reference TRBV30 and TRBJ1-1, reads SQTIHQWPATLVQPVGSPLSLECTVEGTSNPNLYWYRQAAGRGLQLLFYSVGIGQISSEVPQNLSASRPQDRQFILSSKKLLLSDSGFYLCAWSPQKNTEAFFGQGTRLTVV.

The chain employs TRBV5-4 and TRBJ1-1; D is possibly TRBD1 (6 bases). Trimming left V 4 bases short and J 0 bases short, with 13 bases between. CDR1 is SGHNT and CDR2 is YYREEE in the germline V gene (reference sequence). This CDR3 has 15 amino acids. The CDR3 DNA is TGTGCCAGCAGCCTTCCGGGACAATTGAACACTGAAGCTTTCTTT. Its protein product is CASSLPGQLNTEAFF.

This chain links TRBV11-2 with TRBJ2-1; the D gene is possibly TRBD2 (5 bases). Germline CDR1 SGHAT, CDR2 FQNNGV. CDR3 length: 15 amino acids. Trimming removed 2 bases at V and 7 bases at J, with 15 bases between. The DNA for the CDR3 is TGTGCCAGCAGCTTAATTCCCGGCCCGGGGAATGAGCAGTTCTTC. Residues: CASSLIPGPGNEQFF.

This chain uses TRBV5-6 with TRBJ2-5, with 7 bases identical to TRBD2. The V segment lost 0 bases and the J segment 8 bases; nucleotides outside the gene matches: 1. Germline assignment: CDR1 SGHDT and CDR2 YYEEEE. The CDR3 spans 12 residues. The CDR3 protein is CASSLGGGTQYF. The DNA for the CDR3 is TGTGCCAGCAGCTTGGGCGGGGGTACCCAGTACTTC.

This rearrangement joins TRBV4-2 to TRBJ1-5; D is undetermined. V was trimmed by 4 bases and J by 1 base, leaving 5 bases between them. CDR3 length equals 13 residues. Germline V lookup: CDR1 LGHNA, CDR2 YNFKEQ. The CDR3 loop is CASSRRSNQPQHF. The DNA for the CDR3 is TGTGCCAGCAGCCGGAGGAGCAATCAGCCCCAGCATTTT.

The rearrangement uses TRBV28 and TRBJ2-2, with 10 positions matching TRBD1. The CDR3 covers 14 residues. Germline V gives CDR1 MDHEN, CDR2 SYDVKM. The V gene end was trimmed by 11 bases and the J gene end by 1 base; junction bases not matched to a gene: 4. CDR3: CASWDRGNTGELFF. CDR3 nucleotide sequence: TGTGCCTCTTGGGACAGGGGGAACACCGGGGAGCTGTTTTTT.

V gene TRBV2 combines with J gene TRBJ2-7; TRBD1 agrees at 10 bases. This CDR3 contains 14 residues. From germline, CDR1 is SNHLY and CDR2 FYNNEI. V lost 8 bases, J lost 5 bases, and 9 bases stayed unmatched. The CDR3 spells CASRPGQGVHEQYF. The CDR3, as DNA: TGTGCCAGCCGACCTGGACAGGGGGTTCACGAGCAGTACTTC.

CDR3 nucleotide sequence: TGCGCCAGCAGCCGCCTCCCGGGACTAGCGGGATGGACGGGCGGGGAGCTGTTTTTT. Amino acids: CASSRLPGLAGWTGGELFF. The chain couples TRBV4-1 to TRBJ2-2; 13 bases agree with TRBD2. CDR3 length: 19 residues. Germline V gives CDR1 MGHRA, CDR2 YSYEKL. V lost 4 bases, J lost 7 bases, and 15 bases stayed unmatched.

V and J are TRBV4-1 and TRBJ2-3, with 8 bases matching TRBD2. The germline gives CDR1 MGHRA, CDR2 YSYEKL. CDR3 size: 17 residues. V gave up 0 bases and J gave up 4 bases; unmatched junction bases: 9. The CDR3 is CASSQDAPGGPADTQYF. CDR3 coding DNA: TGCGCCAGCAGCCAAGATGCTCCGGGGGGGCCGGCAGATACGCAGTATTTT.

CDR3 bases: TGCGCCAGCAGCCCACAGGACAGGACCCTCTATGGCTACACCTTC. Protein sequence: CASSPQDRTLYGYTF. The V call is TRBV4-1, the J call TRBJ1-2; 7 bases align to TRBD1. Looked up from germline, CDR1 is MGHRA and CDR2 is YSYEKL. The CDR3 is 15 amino acids. V shed 4 bases and J 4 bases; nucleotides not matched to a gene: 9.

The genes are TRBV30 and TRBJ1-6; weak D call: TRBD1 (5 bases). The germline CDR1 and CDR2 sequences are GTSNPN and SVGIG (reference sequence). The CDR3 consists of 13 residues. Between the trimmed V and J ends, which lost 4 bases and 6 bases, there was a span of 10 bases. Here the CDR3 DNA reads TGTGCCTGGACCCAGGGTATTAATTCACCCCTCCACTTT. It encodes CAWTQGINSPLHF.

This chain joins TRBV27 and TRBJ2-7, with D tentatively TRBD2 (5 bases). The CDR3 is made up of 13 amino acids. The germline V gene encodes CDR1 MNHEY and CDR2 SMNVEV (reference sequence). Trimming shortened V by 3 bases and J by 4 bases, and 10 bases separated the two germline ends. CDR3 sequence (DNA): TGTGCCAGCAGTTTTCGTGAGGGATACGAGCAGTACTTC. Protein product: CASSFREGYEQYF.

This clone was picked up one time. This chain joins TRBV11-2 and TRBJ2-5; D possibly corresponds to TRBD2 (7 bases). Germline V gives CDR1 SGHAT, CDR2 FQNNGV. The V and J ends lost 5 bases and 0 bases respectively, with 16 bases between them. CDR3 length equals 16 residues. The CDR3 here is CASSRRGARYQETQYF. CDR3 sequence (DNA): TGTGCCAGCAGCCGACGGGGGGCCCGGTACCAAGAGACCCAGTACTTC.